This is a list of T cell receptor beta chains from one sample in a study of blood T cells in healthy people across ages. One entry per CDR3 protein results from TCRdb running MiXCR on the 5' RACE reads. The table shows roughly 1.7 million distinct CDR3 sequences, with roughly 32% occurring only once. Sequences were obtained from blood. All receptors come from a woman aged 25 to 39 in good health. Each CDR3 is given with its conserved first and last residue. D genes are given only for firm matches. The listing skips clone size in some rows; elsewhere it reads once, few, many or a size class.

j_gene,v_gene,d_gene,abundance,CDR3aa,CDR3nt
TRBJ1-2,TRBV25-1,-,few,CASSGTSGDSYGYTF,TGTGCCAGCAGTGGCACCTCAGGGGATTCCTATGGCTACACCTTC
TRBJ1-2,TRBV13,-,-,CASSPQFAQGYGYTF,TGTGCCAGCAGCCCCCAGTTTGCACAGGGCTATGGCTACACCTTC
TRBJ2-7,TRBV12-3/TRBV12-4,-,many,CASSFQGLEQYF,TGCGCCAGCAGCTTCCAGGGACTCGAGCAGTACTTC
TRBJ1-1,TRBV7-9,-,few,CASSPGSRAEAFF,TGTGCCAGCAGCCCTGGGAGTCGCGCTGAAGCTTTCTTT
TRBJ2-7,TRBV5-6,TRBD2,-,CASSSSGLAGIYEQYF,TGTGCCAGCAGCTCCTCGGGACTAGCGGGAATCTACGAGCAGTACTTC
TRBJ2-3,TRBV20-1,TRBD2,-,CSAARLAALTSTQYF,TGCAGTGCTGCCCGACTAGCAGCCCTCACCTCGACGCAGTATTTT
TRBJ2-2,TRBV21-1,-,-,CASNRPKRGVRELFF,TGTGCCAGCAATCGACCGAAGCGAGGGGTCAGGGAGCTGTTTTTT
TRBJ2-3,TRBV15,-,-,CATSTGASTDTQYF,TGTGCCACCAGCACAGGTGCTAGCACAGATACGCAGTATTTT
TRBJ2-7,TRBV20-1,-,-,CSARERAGSYEQYF,TGCAGTGCTAGAGAGAGGGCGGGGTCCTACGAGCAGTACTTC
TRBJ1-1,TRBV6-1,-,-,CASSATTSGNTEAFF,TGTGCCAGCAGCGCCACGACGTCAGGGAACACTGAAGCTTTCTTT
TRBJ1-2,TRBV3-1,-,few,CASSRQGTRGYTF,TGTGCCAGCAGTCGCCAGGGGACGAGAGGCTACACCTTC
TRBJ2-7,TRBV15,-,few,CATRDEPGFSYEQYF,TGTGCCACCAGAGACGAACCGGGATTCTCCTACGAGCAGTACTTC
TRBJ2-7,TRBV5-1,-,many,CASSLSGASYEQYF,TGTGCCAGCAGCTTGTCAGGGGCGTCTTACGAGCAGTACTTC
TRBJ2-7,TRBV5-6,TRBD2,-,CASSYGLATTYEQYF,TGTGCCAGCAGCTACGGACTAGCGACAACCTACGAGCAGTACTTC
TRBJ2-1,TRBV28,-,few,CASSFQGRNYNEQFF,TGTGCCAGCAGTTTCCAGGGGAGGAACTACAATGAGCAGTTCTTC
TRBJ2-5,TRBV20-1,-,few,CSAEDTLETQYF,TGCAGTGCAGAGGACACCCTCGAGACCCAGTACTTC
TRBJ2-1,TRBV20-1,-,-,CSATTLDNEQFF,TGCAGTGCTACCACCCTGGACAATGAGCAGTTCTTC
TRBJ1-2,TRBV30,TRBD1,-,CAWSGTGVLGSYGYTF,TGTGCCTGGAGTGGGACAGGGGTCCTAGGGTCCTATGGCTACACCTTC
TRBJ2-7,TRBV10-2,-,-,CASSDVLDLLYEQYF,TGCGCCAGCAGCGATGTATTGGACCTTCTTTACGAGCAGTACTTC
TRBJ2-5,TRBV2,TRBD1,-,CASSPRQGWTQYF,TGTGCCAGCAGTCCTAGACAGGGGTGGACCCAGTACTTC
TRBJ1-5,TRBV7-9,TRBD1,-,CASSTRDSHSNQPQHF,TGTGCCAGCAGCACACGGGACAGCCATAGCAATCAGCCCCAGCATTTT
TRBJ1-6,TRBV10-3,-,many,CAISDDPGLPLHF,TGTGCCATCAGCGACGACCCGGGTTTACCCCTCCACTTT
TRBJ1-6,TRBV19,TRBD1,-,CASRRTGKDSPLHF,TGTGCCAGTAGAAGGACAGGGAAGGATTCACCCCTCCACTTT
TRBJ1-1,TRBV7-2,TRBD1,-,CASSLGGTGGANTEAFF,TGTGCCAGCAGCTTAGGTGGGACAGGGGGCGCGAACACTGAAGCTTTCTTT
TRBJ1-2,TRBV20-1,TRBD1,-,CSARGFSETGRGYTF,TGCAGTGCTAGAGGCTTCTCCGAGACAGGGAGAGGCTACACCTTC
TRBJ2-2,TRBV24-1,-,-,CATSDGGFLELFF,TGTGCCACCAGTGATGGGGGGTTCCTTGAGCTGTTTTTT
TRBJ2-3,TRBV9,-,few,CASAAGTSTDTQYF,TGTGCCAGCGCGGCGGGGACTAGCACAGATACGCAGTATTTT
TRBJ1-6,TRBV20-1,-,-,CSARDRVGGDSPLHF,TGCAGTGCTAGAGATCGGGTAGGGGGAGACTCACCCCTCCACTTT
TRBJ1-1,TRBV4-1,-,-,CASSPQGVTEAFF,TGCGCCAGCAGCCCACAGGGTGTCACTGAAGCTTTCTTT
TRBJ1-2,TRBV10-3,-,few,CATRDGPEGYTF,TGTGCCACTAGGGACGGGCCCGAGGGCTACACCTTC
TRBJ2-3,TRBV7-8,TRBD2,-,CASSLIASGWGQYF,TGTGCCAGCAGCTTAATAGCTAGCGGGTGGGGGCAGTATTTT
TRBJ2-7,TRBV11-2,-,many,CASSRNPGTTPYEQYF,TGTGCCAGCAGCCGAAACCCCGGGACAACCCCCTACGAGCAGTACTTC
TRBJ1-5,TRBV28,-,-,CASSSGQLVGSLSNQPQHF,TGTGCCAGCAGTTCAGGACAGCTGGTGGGTTCCCTTAGCAATCAGCCCCAGCATTTT
TRBJ1-2,TRBV4-1,-,many,CASSQGSSKPYGYTF,TGCGCCAGCAGCCAAGGCTCATCTAAACCCTATGGCTACACCTTC
TRBJ2-1,TRBV5-1,-,-,CVSSVGNAVGDEQFF,TGCGTCAGCAGCGTCGGAAACGCCGTGGGGGACGAGCAGTTCTTC
TRBJ2-5,TRBV7-9,TRBD1,-,CASILQKGAQETQYF,TGTGCCAGCATCTTACAGAAGGGGGCTCAAGAGACCCAGTACTTC
TRBJ2-3,TRBV20-1,TRBD2,-,CSAPTSGDGNTQYF,TGCAGTGCTCCCACTAGCGGAGATGGAAATACGCAGTATTTT
TRBJ1-5,TRBV4-1,-,few,CASSPQSWLNSNQPQHF,TGCGCCAGCAGCCCACAGTCATGGCTGAATAGCAATCAGCCCCAGCATTTT
TRBJ2-2,TRBV28,-,-,CATVGGSTGELFF,TGTGCCACAGTGGGGGGAAGCACCGGGGAGCTGTTTTTT
TRBJ2-2,TRBV27,TRBD2,-,CASSLRPRTSGNTGELFF,TGTGCCAGCAGTTTACGACCGCGGACTAGCGGGAACACCGGGGAGCTGTTTTTT
TRBJ2-3,TRBV3-1,-,-,CASPQGSSTQYF,TGTGCCAGCCCCCAGGGTTCTAGTACGCAGTATTTT
TRBJ2-7,TRBV6-1,TRBD1,-,CASTQSGRGYEQYF,TGTGCCAGCACCCAGAGCGGCAGGGGGTACGAGCAGTACTTC